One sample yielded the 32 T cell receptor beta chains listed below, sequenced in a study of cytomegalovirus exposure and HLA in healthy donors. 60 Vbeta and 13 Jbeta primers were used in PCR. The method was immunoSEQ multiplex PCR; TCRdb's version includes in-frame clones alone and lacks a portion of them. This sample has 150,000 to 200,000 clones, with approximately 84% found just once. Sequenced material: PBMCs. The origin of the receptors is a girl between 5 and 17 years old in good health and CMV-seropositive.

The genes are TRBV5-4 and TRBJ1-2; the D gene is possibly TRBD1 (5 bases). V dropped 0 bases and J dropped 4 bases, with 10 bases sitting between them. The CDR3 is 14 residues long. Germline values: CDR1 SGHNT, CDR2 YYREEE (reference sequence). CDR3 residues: CASSLGQGLYGYTF. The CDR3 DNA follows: TGTGCCAGCAGCTTGGGGCAGGGACTCTATGGCTACACCTTC. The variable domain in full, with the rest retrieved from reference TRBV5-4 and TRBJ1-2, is ETGVTQSPTHLIKTRGQQVTLRCSSQSGHNTVSWYQQALGQGPQFIFQYYREEENGRGNFPPRFSGLQFPNYSSELNVNALELDDSALYLCASSLGQGLYGYTFGSGTRLTVV.

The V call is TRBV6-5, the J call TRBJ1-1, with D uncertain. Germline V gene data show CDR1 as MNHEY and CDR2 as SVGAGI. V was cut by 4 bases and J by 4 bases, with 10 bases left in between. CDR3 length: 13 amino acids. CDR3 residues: CASSLGSGTEAFF. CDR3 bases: TGTGCCAGCAGTTTGGGTTCGGGCACTGAAGCTTTCTTT.

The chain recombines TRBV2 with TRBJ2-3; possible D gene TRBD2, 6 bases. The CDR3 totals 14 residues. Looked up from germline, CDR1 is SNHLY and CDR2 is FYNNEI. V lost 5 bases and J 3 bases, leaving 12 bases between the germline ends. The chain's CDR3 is CASSPGRPTDTQYF. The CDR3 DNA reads TGTGCCAGCAGTCCAGGGAGGCCGACAGATACGCAGTATTTT.

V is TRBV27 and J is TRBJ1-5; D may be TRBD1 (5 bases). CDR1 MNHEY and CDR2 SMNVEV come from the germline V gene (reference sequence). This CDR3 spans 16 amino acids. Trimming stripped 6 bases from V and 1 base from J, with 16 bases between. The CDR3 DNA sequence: TGTGCCAGCAGCAGACAGATCCCGGGCAGCAATCAGCCCCAGCATTTT. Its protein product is CASSRQIPGSNQPQHF.

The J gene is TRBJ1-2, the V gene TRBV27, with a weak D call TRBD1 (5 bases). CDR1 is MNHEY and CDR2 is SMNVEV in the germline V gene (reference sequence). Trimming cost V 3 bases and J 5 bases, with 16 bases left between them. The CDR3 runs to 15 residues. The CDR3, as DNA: TGTGCCAGCAGTTTCCGACCGGGGGGACTGTATGGCTACACCTTC. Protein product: CASSFRPGGLYGYTF.

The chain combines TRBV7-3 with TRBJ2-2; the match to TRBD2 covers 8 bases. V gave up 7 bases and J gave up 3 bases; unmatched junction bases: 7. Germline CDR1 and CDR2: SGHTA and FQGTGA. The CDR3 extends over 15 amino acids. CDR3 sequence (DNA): TGTGCCAGCAAGGCGGGGGGAGGGTACACCGGGGAGCTGTTTTTT. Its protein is CASKAGGGYTGELFF.

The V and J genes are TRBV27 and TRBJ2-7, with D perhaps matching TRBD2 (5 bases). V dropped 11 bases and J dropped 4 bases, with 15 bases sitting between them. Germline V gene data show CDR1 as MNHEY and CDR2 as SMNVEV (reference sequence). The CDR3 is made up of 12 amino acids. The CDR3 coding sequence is TGTGCCGCCGGGATCGGATTGTACGAGCAGTACTTC. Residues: CAAGIGLYEQYF.

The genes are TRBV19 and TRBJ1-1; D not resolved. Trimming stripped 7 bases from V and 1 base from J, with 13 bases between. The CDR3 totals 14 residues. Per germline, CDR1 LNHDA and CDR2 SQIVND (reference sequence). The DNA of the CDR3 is TGTGCCAGTACCTCTGGGAGACCGAACACTGAAGCTTTCTTT. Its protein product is CASTSGRPNTEAFF.

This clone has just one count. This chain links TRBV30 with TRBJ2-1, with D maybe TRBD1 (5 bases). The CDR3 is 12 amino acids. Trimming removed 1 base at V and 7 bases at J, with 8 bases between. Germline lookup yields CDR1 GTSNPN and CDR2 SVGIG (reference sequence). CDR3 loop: CAWSAGWNEQFF. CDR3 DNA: TGTGCCTGGAGTGCAGGGTGGAATGAGCAGTTCTTC.

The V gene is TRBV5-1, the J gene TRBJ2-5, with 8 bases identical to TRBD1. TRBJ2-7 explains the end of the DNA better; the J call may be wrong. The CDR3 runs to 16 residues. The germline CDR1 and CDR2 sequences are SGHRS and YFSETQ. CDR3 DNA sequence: TGCGCCAGCAGCTTCTTTCCCGGACAGGGTTCCCACGAGCAGTACTTC. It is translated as CASSFFPGQGSHEQYF.

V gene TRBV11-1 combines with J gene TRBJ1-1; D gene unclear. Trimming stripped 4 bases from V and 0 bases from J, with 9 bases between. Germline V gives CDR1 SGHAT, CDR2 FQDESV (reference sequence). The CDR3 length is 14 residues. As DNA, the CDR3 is TGTGCCAGCAGCTATCAAACAGTGAACACTGAAGCTTTCTTT. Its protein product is CASSYQTVNTEAFF.

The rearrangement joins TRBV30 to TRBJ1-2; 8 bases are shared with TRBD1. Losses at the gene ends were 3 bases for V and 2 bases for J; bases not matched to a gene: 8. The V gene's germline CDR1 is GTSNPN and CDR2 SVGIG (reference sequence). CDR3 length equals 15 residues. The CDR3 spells CAWSASGTGNYGYTF. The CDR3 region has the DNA TGTGCCTGGAGCGCATCCGGGACAGGAAACTATGGCTACACCTTC. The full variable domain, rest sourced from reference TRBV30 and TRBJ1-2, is SQTIHQWPATLVQPVGSPLSLECTVEGTSNPNLYWYRQAAGRGLQLLFYSVGIGQISSEVPQNLSASRPQDRQFILSSKKLLLSDSGFYLCAWSASGTGNYGYTFGSGTRLTVV.

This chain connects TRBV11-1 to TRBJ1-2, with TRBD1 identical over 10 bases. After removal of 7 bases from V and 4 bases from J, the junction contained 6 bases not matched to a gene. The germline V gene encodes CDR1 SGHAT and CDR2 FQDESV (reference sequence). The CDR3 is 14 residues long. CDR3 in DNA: TGTGCCAGCACTTCGACAGGGGGCGTCTATGGCTACACCTTC. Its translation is CASTSTGGVYGYTF.

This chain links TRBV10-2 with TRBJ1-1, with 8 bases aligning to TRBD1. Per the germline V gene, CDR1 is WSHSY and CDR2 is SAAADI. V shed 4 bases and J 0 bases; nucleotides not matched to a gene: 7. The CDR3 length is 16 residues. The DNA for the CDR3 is TGCGCCAGCAGTGTATTGACAGGGGTTTTGAACACTGAAGCTTTCTTT. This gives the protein CASSVLTGVLNTEAFF.

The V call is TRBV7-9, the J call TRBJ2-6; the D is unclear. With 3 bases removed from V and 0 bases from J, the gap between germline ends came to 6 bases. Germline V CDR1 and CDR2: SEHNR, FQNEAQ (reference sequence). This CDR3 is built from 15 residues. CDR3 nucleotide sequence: TGTGCCAGCAGCTTCCCCAGCTCTGGGGCCAACGTCCTGACTTTC. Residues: CASSFPSSGANVLTF.

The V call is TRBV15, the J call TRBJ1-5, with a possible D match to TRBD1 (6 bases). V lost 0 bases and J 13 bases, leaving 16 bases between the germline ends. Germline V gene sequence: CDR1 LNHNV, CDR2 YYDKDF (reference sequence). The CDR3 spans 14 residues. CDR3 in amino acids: CATSRDISVQGQHF. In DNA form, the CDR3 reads TGTGCCACCAGCAGAGATATCTCGGTTCAGGGGCAGCATTTT. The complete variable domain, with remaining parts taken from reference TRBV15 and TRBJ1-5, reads DAMVIQNPRYQVTQFGKPVTLSCSQTLNHNVMYWYQQKSSQAPKLLFHYYDKDFNNEADTPDNFQSRRPNTSFCFLDIRSPGLGDTAMYLCATSRDISVQGQHFGDGTRLSIL.

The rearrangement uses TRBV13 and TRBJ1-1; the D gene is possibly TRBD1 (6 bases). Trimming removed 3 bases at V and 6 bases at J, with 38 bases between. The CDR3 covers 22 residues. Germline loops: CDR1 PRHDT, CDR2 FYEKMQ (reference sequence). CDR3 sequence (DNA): TGTGCCAGCAGCTTGTCGTTGTGGGGGGGGCAGGGTTTCGTGGTGGGCAGGCCTGAAGCTTTCTTT. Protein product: CASSLSLWGGQGFVVGRPEAFF.

CDR3 DNA: TGTGCCAGCAGTCCACAGGCCCTGAGCTCCTACGAGCAGTACTTC. This gives the protein CASSPQALSSYEQYF. The chain uses TRBV27 and TRBJ2-7; perhaps TRBD1 as D (5 bases). Trimming removed 5 bases at V and 0 bases at J, with 14 bases between. From germline, CDR1 is MNHEY and CDR2 SMNVEV (reference sequence). The CDR3 is 15 residues long.

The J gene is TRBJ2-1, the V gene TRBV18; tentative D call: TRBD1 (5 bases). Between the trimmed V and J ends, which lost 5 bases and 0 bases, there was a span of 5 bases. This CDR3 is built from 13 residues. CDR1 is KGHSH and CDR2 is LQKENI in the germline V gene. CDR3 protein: CASSTGSYNEQFF. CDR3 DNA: TGTGCCAGCTCAACAGGCTCCTACAATGAGCAGTTCTTC.

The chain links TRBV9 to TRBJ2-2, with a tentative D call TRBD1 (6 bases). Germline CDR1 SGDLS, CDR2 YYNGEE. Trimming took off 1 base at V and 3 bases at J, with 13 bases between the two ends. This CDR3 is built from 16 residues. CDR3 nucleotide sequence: TGTGCCAGCAGCGTAACACCCACAGGGTACACCGGGGAGCTGTTTTTT. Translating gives CASSVTPTGYTGELFF.

The CDR3 reads CSVNRGNTEAFF. The CDR3 DNA reads TGCAGCGTCAACAGGGGTAACACTGAAGCTTTCTTT. This chain connects TRBV29-1 to TRBJ1-1; TRBD1 agrees at 7 bases. With V trimmed by 6 bases and J by 2 bases, 3 bases remained unmatched. Germline CDR1 is SQVTM and CDR2 is ANQGSEA. The CDR3 spans 12 residues.

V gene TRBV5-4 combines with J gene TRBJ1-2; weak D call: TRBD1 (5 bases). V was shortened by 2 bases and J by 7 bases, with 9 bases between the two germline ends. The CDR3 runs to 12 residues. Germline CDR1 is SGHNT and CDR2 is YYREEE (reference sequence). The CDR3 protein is CASSFQGAGYTF. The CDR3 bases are TGTGCCAGCAGCTTCCAGGGCGCTGGCTACACCTTC.

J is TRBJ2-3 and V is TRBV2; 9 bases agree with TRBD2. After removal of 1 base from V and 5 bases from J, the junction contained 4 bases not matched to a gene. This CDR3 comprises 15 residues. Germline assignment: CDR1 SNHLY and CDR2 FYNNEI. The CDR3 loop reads CASSEGLAGLDTQYF. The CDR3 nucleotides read TGTGCCAGCAGTGAAGGGCTAGCGGGGTTAGATACGCAGTATTTT.

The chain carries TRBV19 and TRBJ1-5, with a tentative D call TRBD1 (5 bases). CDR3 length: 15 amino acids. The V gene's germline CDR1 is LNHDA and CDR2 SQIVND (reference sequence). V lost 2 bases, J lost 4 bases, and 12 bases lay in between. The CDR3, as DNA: TGTGCCAGTAGTATACGTGTAGGGGAAAATCAGCCCCAGCATTTT. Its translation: CASSIRVGENQPQHF.

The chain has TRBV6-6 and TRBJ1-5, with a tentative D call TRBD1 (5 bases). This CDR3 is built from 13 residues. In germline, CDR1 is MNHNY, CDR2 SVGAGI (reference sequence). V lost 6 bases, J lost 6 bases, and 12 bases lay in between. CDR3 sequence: CASSSYQGQPQHF. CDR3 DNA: TGTGCCAGCAGCTCCTATCAGGGTCAGCCCCAGCATTTT.

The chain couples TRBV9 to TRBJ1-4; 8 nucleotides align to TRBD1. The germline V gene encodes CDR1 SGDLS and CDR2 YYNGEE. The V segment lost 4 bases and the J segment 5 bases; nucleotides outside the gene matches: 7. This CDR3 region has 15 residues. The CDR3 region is CASSFGQGGNEKLFF. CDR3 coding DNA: TGTGCCAGCAGCTTCGGACAGGGAGGAAATGAAAAACTGTTTTTT.

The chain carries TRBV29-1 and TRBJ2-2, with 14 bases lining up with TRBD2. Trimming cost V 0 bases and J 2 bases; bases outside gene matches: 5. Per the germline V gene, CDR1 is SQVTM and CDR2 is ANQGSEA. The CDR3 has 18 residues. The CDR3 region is CSVEDPGTSGGNTGELFF. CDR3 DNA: TGCAGCGTTGAAGATCCCGGGACTAGCGGGGGAAACACCGGGGAGCTGTTTTTT.

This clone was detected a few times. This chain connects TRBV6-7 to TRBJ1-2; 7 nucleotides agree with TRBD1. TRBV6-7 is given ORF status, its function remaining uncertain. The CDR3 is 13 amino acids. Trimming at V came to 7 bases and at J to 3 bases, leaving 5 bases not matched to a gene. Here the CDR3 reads CASTRDRDYGYTF. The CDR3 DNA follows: TGTGCCAGCACCAGAGACAGGGACTATGGCTACACCTTC.

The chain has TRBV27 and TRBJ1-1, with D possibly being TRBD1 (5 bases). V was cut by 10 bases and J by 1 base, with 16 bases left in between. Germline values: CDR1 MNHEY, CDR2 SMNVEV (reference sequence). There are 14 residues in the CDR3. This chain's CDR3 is CATHRFGANTEAFF. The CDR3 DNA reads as TGTGCCACCCACAGGTTTGGGGCGAACACTGAAGCTTTCTTT.

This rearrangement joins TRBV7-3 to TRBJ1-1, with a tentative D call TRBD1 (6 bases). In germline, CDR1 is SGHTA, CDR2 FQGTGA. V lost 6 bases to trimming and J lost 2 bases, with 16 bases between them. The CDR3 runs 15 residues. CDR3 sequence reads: CASRPFPGDNTEAFF. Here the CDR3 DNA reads TGTGCCAGCAGACCCTTTCCAGGGGATAACACTGAAGCTTTCTTT.

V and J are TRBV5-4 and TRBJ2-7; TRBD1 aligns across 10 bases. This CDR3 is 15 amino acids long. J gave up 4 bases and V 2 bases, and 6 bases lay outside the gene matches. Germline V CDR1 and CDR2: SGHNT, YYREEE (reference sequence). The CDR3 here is CASSLWDRGEYEQYF. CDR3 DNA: TGTGCCAGCAGCTTATGGGACAGGGGAGAGTACGAGCAGTACTTC. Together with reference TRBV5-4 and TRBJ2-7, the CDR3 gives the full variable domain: ETGVTQSPTHLIKTRGQQVTLRCSSQSGHNTVSWYQQALGQGPQFIFQYYREEENGRGNFPPRFSGLQFPNYSSELNVNALELDDSALYLCASSLWDRGEYEQYFGPGTRLTVT.

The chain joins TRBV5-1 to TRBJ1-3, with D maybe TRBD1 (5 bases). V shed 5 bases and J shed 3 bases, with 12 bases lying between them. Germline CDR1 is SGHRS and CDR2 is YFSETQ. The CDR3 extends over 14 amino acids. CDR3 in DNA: TGCGCCAGCAGTTCGGGACTTCATGGAAACACCATATATTTT. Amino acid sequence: CASSSGLHGNTIYF.